Here is one T cell receptor beta chain with its context. What it recognizes is unknown. The CDR3 has 15 residues. TCRdb reworked the 5' RACE reads into one entry per CDR3 protein, no DNA. Here the sample table reports some 410,000 distinct CDR3 sequences. This sample stems from a study of T cells expressing NK-cell markers. Study-level background: One of the eight sequenced donors was seronegative, whereas the other seven were HCMV-seropositive. Study-level findings and limits: Topping the CD3+CD56-NKG2C+ fraction as well were these clonotypes, in a few donors.

The TCR was taken from a woman between 18 and 70 years old in good health. This sequence joins TRBV12-3 or TRBV12-4 and TRBJ2-1; TCRdb designates TRBD1, a call that cannot be tested without DNA. Input material: blood T cells: a sorted CD56 or NKG2C T cell subset, CD4+ or CD8+ T cells, or bulk PBMC T cells (not recorded which). The CDR3 protein is CASSPRGGQRNEQFF.